This T cell receptor (beta chain) was captured by sequencing in a study of shared clonotypes between healthy human individuals. Whole-study context: Sampling drew on donors who were a couple of women and a few men aged 18 to 49.

Study observations and caveats: Naive CD4 clonotype sharing across a few donors was 5% to 6%. Generation probabilities of non-shared clonotypes were lower (relative to those shared by all four donors). The low donor count limited represented genetic and exposure-history diversity.

The ends were cut back, 5 bases at V and 7 bases at J, with 24 bases in the middle. There are 17 residues in the CDR3. The V gene's germline CDR1 is MDHEN and CDR2 SYDVKM. Profiled with immunoSEQ multiplex PCR; TCRdb holds only in-frame clones, not every one. The sample lists roughly 700,000 clones; around 67% were seen once. Concerning this clone itself: The target antigen is unknown.

The material sequenced was memory CD4+ T cells sorted from blood. Subset defined: CD45RA-negative fraction. V gene TRBV28 combines with J gene TRBJ1-5; D is unclear. This TCR was recovered from a woman younger than 45 in good health. The CDR3 region has the DNA TGTGCCAGCAGTCGGACCCAGACACCATATAGCGGGCAGCCCCAGCATTTT. This translates into CASSRTQTPYSGQPQHF. Using reference TRBV28 and TRBJ1-5 for the parts outside the CDR3, the full variable domain is DVKVTQSSRYLVKRTGEKVFLECVQDMDHENMFWYRQDPGLGLRLIYFSYDVKMKEKGDIPEGYSVSREKKERFSLILESASTNQTSMYLCASSRTQTPYSGQPQHFGDGTRLSIL.